A few counts support the clone carrying this T cell receptor beta chain. The same CDR3 also results from other DNA sequences found in this sample. Original handling: Estimated nucleated cell counts came from reference gene primer amplification. Sequenced by immunoSEQ multiplex PCR; TCRdb stores in-frame clones only, minus some. That table furnishes V, J and clone size, whereas the DNA furnished D and trimming. The sample contains about 190,000 clones, under 90% of which appear only once. These data come from a study of blood T cell repertoires in COVID-19. Study-level background: COVID-19 samples, acute and convalescent, were from the United States, Italy and Spain. The cDNA or gDNA used as material had been derived from T cells, B-cell-depleted T cells, or PBMCs.

This CDR3 is built from 13 residues. The V and J ends lost 3 bases and 4 bases respectively, with 7 bases between them. Germline V gene lookup returns CDR1 KGHSH and CDR2 LQKENI. The chain couples TRBV18 to TRBJ1-5, with TRBD1 as a possible D gene (5 bases). Input material: peripheral blood. The receptor was isolated from a human donor in a cohort sampled during active COVID-19. CDR3 loop: CASSPDRNQPQHF. DNA of the CDR3: TGTGCCAGCTCACCTGACAGAAATCAGCCCCAGCATTTT.